This T cell receptor (beta chain) was retrieved from a study of blood T cell repertoires in COVID-19. Looking at the study overall: The analysed material was cDNA or gDNA that came from T cells, B-cell-depleted T cells, or PBMCs.

This clone has only one observation. Measured with immunoSEQ multiplex PCR; TCRdb has only the in-frame clones, and not every one. The sample includes a few hundred thousand clones, about 82% of them seen just once. This CDR3 spans 13 amino acids. The V end lost 6 bases, the J end lost 6 bases, and 12 bases lay between the germline ends. Germline V gene lookup returns CDR1 MNHEY and CDR2 SVGAGI. This clonotype originated in a man older than 75 with acute or convalescent COVID-19. The rearrangement uses TRBV6-5 and TRBJ2-1, with D perhaps TRBD2 (5 bases). Sequencing used peripheral blood. CDR3 sequence reads: CASRDWMGNEQFF. The CDR3 nucleotides are TGTGCCAGCAGGGACTGGATGGGCAATGAGCAGTTCTTC.